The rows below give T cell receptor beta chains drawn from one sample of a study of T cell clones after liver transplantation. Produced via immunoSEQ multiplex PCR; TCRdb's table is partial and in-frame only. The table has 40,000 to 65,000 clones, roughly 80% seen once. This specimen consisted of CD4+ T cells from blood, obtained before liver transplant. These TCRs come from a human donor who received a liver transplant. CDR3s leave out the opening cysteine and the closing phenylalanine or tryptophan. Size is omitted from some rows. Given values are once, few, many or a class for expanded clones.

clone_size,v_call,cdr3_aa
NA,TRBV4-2,ASSQVGVSSTDTQY
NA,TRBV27,ASSRYPNEQF
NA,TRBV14,ASSQRVLAGGYNEQF
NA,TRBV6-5,ASSYWGQGARNEQF
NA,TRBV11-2,ASSLVNREETQY
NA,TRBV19,ASSRTGDWAEAF
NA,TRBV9,ASSVAPGENQPQH
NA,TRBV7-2,ASSRNRGSHNEQF
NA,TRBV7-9,ASSLALDSLRTQY
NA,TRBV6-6,ASSAVRQGRDEAF
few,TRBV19,ASCDVGLYSNQPQH
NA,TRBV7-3,ASSLAGTGYYEQF
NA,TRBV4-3,ASSQEGTSLSPAKNIQY
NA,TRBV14,ASSQVPNPADTQY
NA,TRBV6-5,ASRRTGRNYGYT
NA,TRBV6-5,ASSNMDRRTYEQY
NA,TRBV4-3,ASSRSGGATDTQY
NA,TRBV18,ASSPVPSSYNEQF
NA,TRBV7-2,ASSLGQTNTEAF
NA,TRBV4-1,ASSPLDESSYNSPLH
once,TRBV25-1,ASSSRSHRETEAF
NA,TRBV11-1,ASSDSTDTQY
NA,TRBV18,ASSPLFGDRQETQY
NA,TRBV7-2,ASSLEGSGRGYGYT
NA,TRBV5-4,ASSLPPGDPRLNEQF
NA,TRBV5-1,ASSTGDGPAGTQY
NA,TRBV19,ASSPGQIYEQY
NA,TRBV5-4,ASSPSSTDTQY
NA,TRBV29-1,SVGVVSGNTIY
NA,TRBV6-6,ASSGRARNEQF
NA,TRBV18,ASSRVNTGELF
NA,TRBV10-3,AIGTSGRGGQF